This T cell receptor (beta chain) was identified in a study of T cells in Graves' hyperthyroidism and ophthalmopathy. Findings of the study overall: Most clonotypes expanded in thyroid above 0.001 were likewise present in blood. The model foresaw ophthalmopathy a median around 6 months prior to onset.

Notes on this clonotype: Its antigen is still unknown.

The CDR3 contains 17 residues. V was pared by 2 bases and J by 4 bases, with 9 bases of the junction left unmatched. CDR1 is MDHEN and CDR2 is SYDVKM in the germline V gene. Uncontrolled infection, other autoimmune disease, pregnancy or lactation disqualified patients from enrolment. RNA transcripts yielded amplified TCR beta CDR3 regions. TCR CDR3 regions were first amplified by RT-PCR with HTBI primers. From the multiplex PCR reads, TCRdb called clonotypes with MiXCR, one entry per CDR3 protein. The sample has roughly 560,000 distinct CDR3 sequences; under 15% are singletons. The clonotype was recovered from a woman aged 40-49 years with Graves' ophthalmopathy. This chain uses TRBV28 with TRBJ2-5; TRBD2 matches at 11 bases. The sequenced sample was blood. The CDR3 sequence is CASSLPTPGLAGETQYF. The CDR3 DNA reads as TGTGCCAGCAGTTTACCGACTCCTGGACTAGCGGGAGAGACCCAGTACTTC.